This T cell receptor (beta chain) was identified during a study of CD8+CD57+ T cells in acquired aplastic anemia. Overall study: DNA from sorted CD4+ and CD8+ cells averaged around 3 ug.

Study-level results: In common between the patients and the controls were some 28 CD8+ CDR3 sequences.

Sequencing involved patients with CD8+CD57+ cell expansion previously shown by flow cytometry. Each of the patients presented with severe acquired aplastic anemia. This CDR3 contains 15 residues. Germline values: CDR1 KGHDR, CDR2 SFDVKD. The ends were cut back, 5 bases at V and 7 bases at J, with 17 bases in the middle. Genomic DNA provided the template from which TCR beta VDJ and CDR3 profiles were obtained. TCRdb recomputed calls from the reads with MiXCR, one row per CDR3 protein. This table has 150,000 to 200,000 distinct CDR3 sequences, around half appearing once. Details on this clonotype: Its target is not known.

The TCR originated in a human donor with aplastic anemia. The sequenced sample consisted of sorted CD4+, CD8+, or CD8+CD57+ T cells (not recorded which) from PBMCs. The chain has TRBV24-1 and TRBJ2-1; TRBD2 is a possible D gene (7 bases). CDR3 region: CATSVRGGGRNEQFF. DNA of the CDR3: TGTGCCACCAGTGTGAGGGGGGGCGGCAGGAATGAGCAGTTCTTC.